Below, one TCR beta chain is given with its context. What it recognizes is unknown. This entry comes from a study of identical twins. TCRdb re-derived calls from the 5' RACE reads in MiXCR, one entry per CDR3 protein. Of 450,000 to 650,000 distinct CDR3 sequences in the sample, nearly 15% were seen once. CDR1 and CDR2 (germline): ENHRY, SYGVKD. The V gene lost 4 bases and the J gene lost 0 bases, with 5 bases spanning the gap. The CDR3 runs to 13 residues. Whole-study results and caveats: Invariant cells of the MAIT and iNKT types might have partly distorted the zero-insertion analyses. Alpha sequences out of frame and shared by twins had excess low generation probability. Excess twin sharing in beta out-of-frame sequences was weaker. Models underestimated how often monozygotic twins shared out-of-frame TCR alpha.

This sample also appeared in a second study, on yellow fever vaccine responses in identical twins.

V is TRBV10-3 and J is TRBJ2-3; D possibly matches TRBD1 or TRBD2 (5 bases each). The sequence was obtained from a woman between 18 and 29 years old in good health. The sequenced sample was CD4+ T cells sorted from blood. The CDR3 region has the DNA TGTGCCATCAGTGGGGGGAGCACAGATACGCAGTATTTT. The encoded protein is CAISGGSTDTQYF.